This T cell receptor (beta chain) was recorded in a study of blood T cell repertoires in COVID-19. Original processing notes: For nucleated cells, counts were estimated from reference gene primer amplification. This table comes from immunoSEQ multiplex PCR, and its TCRdb copy is limited to in-frame clones, with some not included. V and J calls and clone size are those listed in that table; D and trimming were worked out from the DNA. Altogether some 250,000 clones are present, around 85% being singletons, with the ten largest covering approximately 2%. The germline gives CDR1 SGHTS, CDR2 YDEGEE. With 1 base removed from V and 2 bases from J, the gap between germline ends came to 10 bases. The CDR3 covers 14 residues. Only one count was recorded for this clone.

This chain connects TRBV5-8 to TRBJ2-7, with a tentative D call TRBD1 (5 bases). Sequencing input: PBMCs or T cells enriched from blood (not recorded which). The source is a woman between 45 and 60 years old who had recovered from COVID-19. CDR3 DNA sequence: TGTGCCAGCAGCTTGTGGGGCAGGACCTACGAGCAGTACTTC. Translated: CASSLWGRTYEQYF.